This TCR beta chain comes out of a study of Ad26.COV2.S vaccination and SARS-CoV-2 variants. Study-level points and caveats: Vaccinees showed greater spike-specific TCR breadth than placebo recipients.

Generated by immunoSEQ multiplex PCR, the TCRdb table keeps only in-frame clones and is missing some. The sample holds roughly 380,000 clones, roughly 81% seen once. Points on this clone: Its specificity is not known.

Per germline, CDR1 MNHEY and CDR2 SVGAGI. This CDR3 is 16 amino acids long. V shed 2 bases and J shed 4 bases, with 15 bases lying between them. Treatment noted: roughly 19 received Ad26.COV2.S at low or high dose, single or two shots; roughly five received placebo; per-sample allocation not given. Day 63 after the first vaccine or placebo injection was the time point for sampling. The sample here was peripheral blood, taken in a trial of Ad26.COV2.S vaccine versus placebo. This chain uses TRBV6-5 with TRBJ2-1, with D perhaps matching TRBD1 or TRBD2 (5 bases each). This TCR derives from a person aged 18-60 years who received the Ad26.COV2.S COVID-19 vaccine or a placebo. The CDR3 spells CASSYEGRREYNEQFF. CDR3 DNA sequence: TGTGCCAGCAGTTACGAGGGGCGGAGAGAGTACAATGAGCAGTTCTTC.